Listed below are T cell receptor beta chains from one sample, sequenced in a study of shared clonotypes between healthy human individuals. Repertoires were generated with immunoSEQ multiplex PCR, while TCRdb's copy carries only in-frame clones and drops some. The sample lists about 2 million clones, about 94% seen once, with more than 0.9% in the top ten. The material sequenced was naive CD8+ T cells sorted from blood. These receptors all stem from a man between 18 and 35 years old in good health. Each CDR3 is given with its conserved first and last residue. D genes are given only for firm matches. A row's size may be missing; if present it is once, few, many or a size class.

TGTGCCAGCAGTGATGGAGGCGGAGTTGACACTGAAGCTTTCTTT,CASSDGGGVDTEAFF,.,TRBV2,.,15,TRBJ1-1
TGTGCCAGCAGTGAAATGGGAGGGCAGCCCAACACTGAAGCTTTCTTT,CASSEMGGQPNTEAFF,.,TRBV2,.,16,TRBJ1-1
TGCGCCAGCAGCCCCCGGGAGACTGTCACTGAAGCTTTCTTT,CASSPRETVTEAFF,.,TRBV4-3,.,14,TRBJ1-1
TGCAGCGTTGAGACGCGGGAGAGGTACGAGCAGTACTTC,CSVETRERYEQYF,once,TRBV29-1,TRBD2,13,TRBJ2-7
TGTACACACACAGGGCTATCCACAGATACGCAGTATTTT,CTHTGLSTDTQYF,.,TRBV7-8,.,13,TRBJ2-3
TGTGCCAGCAGCTCAGGGGAGCTGTTTTTT,CASSSGELFF,.,TRBV7-9,.,10,TRBJ2-2
TGTGCCTGGAGTCATGGACAGGCGATGGAGGGCTCCTACGAGCAGTACTTC,CAWSHGQAMEGSYEQYF,.,TRBV30,.,17,TRBJ2-7
TGTGCCAGCAGCGCAGCGGGACAAAGCTACGAGCAGTACTTC,CASSAAGQSYEQYF,.,TRBV9,.,14,TRBJ2-7
TGCAGCGTTGAAGGGACAGGTATGAACACTGAAGCTTTCTTT,CSVEGTGMNTEAFF,.,TRBV29-1,TRBD1,14,TRBJ1-1
TGTGCCTGGAGTGTGGGAGGGGGTAACTACGAGCAGTACTTC,CAWSVGGGNYEQYF,.,TRBV30,.,14,TRBJ2-7
TGCGCCAGCAGCCTCGGACAGGGGACTTCCTACGAGCAGTACTTC,CASSLGQGTSYEQYF,few,TRBV5-1,TRBD1,15,TRBJ2-7
TGTGCCAGCAGTGATTCGATGTCAGAGATATTGGATCAGCCCCAGCATTTT,CASSDSMSEILDQPQHF,.,TRBV2,.,17,TRBJ1-5
TGTGCCATCAAACGGGGCCCCTACAATGAGCAGTTCTTC,CAIKRGPYNEQFF,.,TRBV10-3,.,13,TRBJ2-1
TGTGCCAGCAGCCTGGCCAGGTGGGGCGAGACCCAGTACTTC,CASSLARWGETQYF,.,TRBV7-9,.,14,TRBJ2-5
TGTGCCAGCAGTTCCCGGGGGCGGGAGGGGACTGAAGCTTTCTTT,CASSSRGREGTEAFF,.,TRBV28,.,15,TRBJ1-1